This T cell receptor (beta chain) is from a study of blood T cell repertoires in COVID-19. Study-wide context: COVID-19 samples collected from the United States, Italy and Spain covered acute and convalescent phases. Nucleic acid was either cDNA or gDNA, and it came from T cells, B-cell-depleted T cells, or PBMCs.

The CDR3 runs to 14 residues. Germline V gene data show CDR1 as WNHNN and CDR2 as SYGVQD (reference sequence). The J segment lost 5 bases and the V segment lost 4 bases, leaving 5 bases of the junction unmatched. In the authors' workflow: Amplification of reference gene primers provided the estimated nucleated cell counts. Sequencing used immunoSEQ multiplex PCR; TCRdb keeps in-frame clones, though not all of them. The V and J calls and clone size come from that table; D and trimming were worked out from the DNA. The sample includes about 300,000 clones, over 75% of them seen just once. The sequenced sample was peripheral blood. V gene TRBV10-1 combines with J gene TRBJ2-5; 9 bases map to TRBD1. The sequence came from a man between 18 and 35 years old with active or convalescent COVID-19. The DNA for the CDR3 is TGCGCCAGCAGTGGGACAGGGGCAAGCGAGACCCAGTACTTC. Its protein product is CASSGTGASETQYF.